This T cell receptor (beta chain) derives from a study of cytomegalovirus exposure and HLA in healthy donors. Overall study context: The study's early data release held some 85 million unique TCRs from HLA-typed donors. Findings and caveats of the study: As immune exposure information, only CMV serostatus was available.

The PCR contained 60 Vbeta and 13 Jbeta primers. Sequencing was performed with immunoSEQ multiplex PCR; in TCRdb, only in-frame clones are kept and a portion is missing. The data hold some 120,000 clones, with about three quarters observed a single time. Worth noting for this clone: Its antigen is as yet unknown.

Despite likely unrecorded immune exposures, the donors were nominally healthy at the time of sampling. Sequenced sample: PBMCs. The sequence derives from a woman younger than 45 in good health and CMV-seronegative.

CDR3 nucleotide sequence: TGTGCCAGTAGTATAGGACAGGGGGCGGGCAATGAGCAGTTCTTC. This gives the protein CASSIGQGAGNEQFF. The chain recombines TRBV19 with TRBJ2-1; TRBD1 matches 10 bases. Germline V gene data show CDR1 as LNHDA and CDR2 as SQIVND (reference sequence). The J segment lost 6 bases and the V segment lost 1 base, leaving 3 bases of the junction unmatched. The length of the CDR3 is 15 residues.